This TCR beta chain was found in a study of blood T cell repertoires in COVID-19. On the study more broadly: Material from acute and convalescent COVID-19 was sourced from the United States, Italy and Spain.

Study processing details: Reference gene primer amplification gave nucleated cell count estimates. Measured with immunoSEQ multiplex PCR; TCRdb has only the in-frame clones, and not every one. From that table come the V and J calls and clone size; the DNA was used to work out D and trimming. The data hold roughly 120,000 clones, with around 77% observed a single time. Between the trimmed V and J ends, which lost 5 bases and 1 base, there was a span of 11 bases. Germline loops: CDR1 MGHRA, CDR2 YSYEKL. There are 14 residues in the CDR3. This clone came up a few times. What was sequenced was peripheral blood. J is TRBJ1-2 and V is TRBV4-1, with D tentatively TRBD1 (5 bases). The receptor was isolated from a human donor in a cohort sampled during active COVID-19. The CDR3 protein is CASSKTGDNYGYTF. CDR3 in DNA: TGCGCCAGCAGCAAAACAGGTGATAACTATGGCTACACCTTC.